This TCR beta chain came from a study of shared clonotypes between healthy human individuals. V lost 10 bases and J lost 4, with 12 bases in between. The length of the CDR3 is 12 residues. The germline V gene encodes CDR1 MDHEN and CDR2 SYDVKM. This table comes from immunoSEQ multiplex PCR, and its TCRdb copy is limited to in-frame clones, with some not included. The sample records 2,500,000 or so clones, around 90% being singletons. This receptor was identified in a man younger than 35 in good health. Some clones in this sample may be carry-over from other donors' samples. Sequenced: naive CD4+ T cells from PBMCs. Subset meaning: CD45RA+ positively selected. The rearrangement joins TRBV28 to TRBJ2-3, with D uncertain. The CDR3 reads CATSRTPDTQYF. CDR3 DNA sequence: TGTGCCACTTCACGTACCCCAGATACGCAGTATTTT.